This is a list of T cell receptor beta chains from one sample in a study of T cell repertoires in cytomegalovirus infection. Via MiXCR, TCRdb re-called the reads, giving one row per CDR3 protein. The profile shows hundreds of thousands of distinct CDR3 sequences, about a third of them singletons. Their target antigens are unknown. Sequenced material: cultured CD8+ T cells from PBMCs, taken from culture after CMV antigen stimulation. These receptor sequences come from a human donor in good health (CMV status not recorded). Some clones in this sample may be carry-over from other donors' samples. Both conserved end residues are part of each CDR3. The order of the fields is V gene, J gene, clone size, D gene, CDR3 DNA, CDR3 protein. D genes are given only for firm matches. Not every row has a clone size; where given, it reads once, few, many or a size class.

>TRBV27|TRBJ1-2|.|.
TGTGCCAGCAGTTCCCTGAGGGTCTCGGACTATGGCTACACCTTC
CASSSLRVSDYGYTF
>TRBV19|TRBJ2-3|.|.
TGTGCCAGTAGTGACACAGGGCTCTGGGATACGCAGTATTTT
CASSDTGLWDTQYF
>TRBV5-1|TRBJ2-3|.|.
TGCGCCACCCGGTTTAACAGTTTTAGCACAGATACGCAGTATTTT
CATRFNSFSTDTQYF
>TRBV4-1|TRBJ2-3|once|.
TGCGCCAGCAGCCACAGCCCCGGGGATACGCAGTATTTT
CASSHSPGDTQYF
>TRBV14|TRBJ2-5|.|.
TGTGCCAGCAGCCAAGACCCTTACCCGTATTTAGTTGAGACCCAGTACTTC
CASSQDPYPYLVETQYF
>TRBV7-6|TRBJ1-4|many|.
TGTGCCAGCAGCTCCGGGCTCGGGAATGAAAAACTGTTTTTT
CASSSGLGNEKLFF
>TRBV9|TRBJ2-2|.|.
TGTGCCAGCAGCGCGCCCCTGACGCGAGCGAACACCGGGGAGCTGTTTTTT
CASSAPLTRANTGELFF
>TRBV7-2|TRBJ2-1|many|TRBD2
TGTGCCAGCAGCTCATCGATCAGCGGGGCCTCCTACAATGAGCAGTTCTTC
CASSSSISGASYNEQFF
>TRBV2|TRBJ2-1|few|.
TGTGCCAGCAGTGAAGTGGGGTGGAACAATGAGCAGTTCTTC
CASSEVGWNNEQFF
>TRBV2|TRBJ2-5|few|.
TGTGCCAGCAGTGAAAGTACTAGCAGTGGGGAGACCCAGTACTTC
CASSESTSSGETQYF
>TRBV27|TRBJ1-1|.|.
TGTGCCAGCAGCAAAGACGCCCGGATGGCTTTCTTT
CASSKDARMAFF
>TRBV12-3/TRBV12-4|TRBJ1-2|many|.
TGTGCCAGCAGTGGGACGGATATCCCTCTATATGGCTACACCTTC
CASSGTDIPLYGYTF
>TRBV28|TRBJ2-4|.|TRBD2
TGTGCCAGCAGTTTGCCGACTAGCGGGGAGTCCAAAAACATTCAGTACTTC
CASSLPTSGESKNIQYF
>TRBV7-2|TRBJ1-6|many|.
TGTGCCAGCAGCTTAGGCGGGTATAATTCACCCCTCCACTTT
CASSLGGYNSPLHF
>TRBV7-9|TRBJ1-1|many|TRBD1
TGTGCCAGCAGCTCTTATTCCTGGACAGGGCAAGACACTGAAGCTTTCTTT
CASSSYSWTGQDTEAFF
>TRBV7-2|TRBJ1-2|many|.
TGTGCCAGCAGCCCCTGGGCAGGGGAAGCTAACTATGGCTACACCTTC
CASSPWAGEANYGYTF
>TRBV9|TRBJ2-4|.|.
TGTGCCAGCAGCGTAGACGGTGGTGTAAACATTCAGTACTTC
CASSVDGGVNIQYF
>TRBV12-3/TRBV12-4|TRBJ2-1|.|.
TGTGCCAGCAGCCACTGGGGGCAGAACAATGAGCAGTTCTTC
CASSHWGQNNEQFF
>TRBV12-3/TRBV12-4|TRBJ1-3|.|TRBD1
TGTGCCAGCACCGGACAGGGGGCTTTTGGGTACAGGATGGACACCATATATTTT
CASTGQGAFGYRMDTIYF
>TRBV4-3|TRBJ2-1|.|.
TGCGCCAGCAGCCCGGTTTCGGGACAATCTTACGATGAGCAGTTCTTC
CASSPVSGQSYDEQFF
>TRBV7-2|TRBJ2-3|many|.
TGTGCCAGCAGCGAATGGTTCCCAATCACAGATACGCAGTATTTT
CASSEWFPITDTQYF
>TRBV2|TRBJ1-1|.|TRBD1
TGTGCCAGCAGATCACCGGGACAGGGAATTAACACTGAAGCTTTCTTT
CASRSPGQGINTEAFF
>TRBV19|TRBJ2-7|few|TRBD1
TGTGCCAGTAGTATCCGGACAGGGGCCTACGAGCAGTACTTC
CASSIRTGAYEQYF
>TRBV10-3|TRBJ2-3|.|.
TGTGCCATCAGCGACAGGTTGTGGAGCACAGATACGCAGTATTTT
CAISDRLWSTDTQYF
>TRBV2|TRBJ2-5|.|TRBD1
TGTGCCAGCAGGGAAGGACAGGTTCAAGAGACCCAGTACTTC
CASREGQVQETQYF
>TRBV27|TRBJ2-1|.|TRBD1
TGTGCCAGCAGTGCCTACACGGGACAGGGGGATGAGCAGTTCTTC
CASSAYTGQGDEQFF
>TRBV11-2|TRBJ2-7|.|.
TGTGCCAGCAGCTTGTACCCGGGGGCGGCCTACGAGCAGTACTTC
CASSLYPGAAYEQYF
>TRBV7-9|TRBJ2-1|.|.
TGTGCCAGCAGCTCCCTCCTTGATGAGCAGTTCTTC
CASSSLLDEQFF
>TRBV7-2|TRBJ2-7|few|TRBD2
TGTGCCAGCAGCAGGACTAGCGGGAAACAGTACTTC
CASSRTSGKQYF
>TRBV15|TRBJ2-1|.|TRBD1
TGTGCCACCAGCGTACAGGGGCCTCACTACAATGAGCAGTTCTTC
CATSVQGPHYNEQFF
>TRBV12-3/TRBV12-4|TRBJ2-5|few|.
TGTGCCAGCAGTTTAACTACTCGTGGTCTACCGGGGGAGACCCAGTACTTC
CASSLTTRGLPGETQYF
>TRBV7-6|TRBJ2-1|few|TRBD1
TGTGCCAGCATAAGCCGGGACAGGGTTGACAATGAGCAGTTCTTC
CASISRDRVDNEQFF
>TRBV10-3|TRBJ2-1|.|.
TGTGCCATCAGTGAGCCTAGCTACAATGAGCAGTTCTTC
CAISEPSYNEQFF
>TRBV7-6|TRBJ1-2|.|.
TGTGCCAGCAGCTTAGAAGCGGGGGCTAGAGAGGGTAACTATGGCTACACCTTC
CASSLEAGAREGNYGYTF
>TRBV10-3|TRBJ2-5|.|TRBD1
TGTGCCATCAGTGAGCCCCCCAGGGGGACGGAAGAGACCCAGTACTTC
CAISEPPRGTEETQYF
>TRBV5-1|TRBJ2-1|few|TRBD2
TGCGCCAGCAGCCACCTCGGAGCGGGGGGTTACAATGAGCAGTTCTTC
CASSHLGAGGYNEQFF
>TRBV6-6|TRBJ1-2|few|TRBD1
TGTGCCAGCAGTTACGAGGACAGGGTGTTGGATGGCTACACCTTC
CASSYEDRVLDGYTF
>TRBV3-1|TRBJ1-6|.|.
TGTGCCAGCAGCCCCACCCTTTGGGACGGACCCTATAATTCACCCCTCCACTTT
CASSPTLWDGPYNSPLHF
>TRBV6-5|TRBJ1-2|few|TRBD1
TGTGCCAGCAGTTACTCGACAGGGGGTAACTATGGCTACACCTTC
CASSYSTGGNYGYTF
>TRBV7-9|TRBJ1-1|few|TRBD1
TGTGCCAGCAGGGGGACAGGGGTAAACACTGAAGCTTTCTTT
CASRGTGVNTEAFF
>TRBV27|TRBJ1-1|few|TRBD1
TGTGCCAGAACGCGGGACAGGAATCAGAACACTGAAGCTTTCTTT
CARTRDRNQNTEAFF
>TRBV11-2|TRBJ2-3|.|TRBD1
TGTGCCAGCAGCTTATTACAGGGGGCGTTTAATACGCAGTATTTT
CASSLLQGAFNTQYF
>TRBV6-1|TRBJ2-7|.|.
TGTGCCAGCGGTCCCCTTCAGCAGTACTTC
CASGPLQQYF
>TRBV6-1|TRBJ2-2|.|TRBD1
TGTGCCAGCATAGGGGCAGGGGGCTTGGGAACCGGGGAGCTGTTTTTT
CASIGAGGLGTGELFF
>TRBV7-2|TRBJ1-1|few|.
TGTGCCAGCAGCTCGAACTTCTACACTGAAGCTTTCTTT
CASSSNFYTEAFF
>TRBV12-3/TRBV12-4|TRBJ2-3|.|.
TGTGCCAGCAGCCCTAGACAGTCCGATACGCAGTATTTT
CASSPRQSDTQYF
>TRBV12-3/TRBV12-4|TRBJ1-1|many|.
TGTGCCAGCGGAGAGGATCCCACTGAAGCTTTCTTT
CASGEDPTEAFF
>TRBV5-1|TRBJ2-3|.|.
TGCGCCAGCAGCTTCTTCAGTGGAGATACGCAGTATTTT
CASSFFSGDTQYF
>TRBV4-1|TRBJ1-4|.|.
TGCGCCAGCAGCCAAGGTCTTGTTGTAGGATACACAACTAATGAAAAACTGTTTTTT
CASSQGLVVGYTTNEKLFF
>TRBV7-6|TRBJ2-7|.|TRBD2
TGTGCCAGCGGAGAGATTAGCGGGGACGAGCAGTACTTC
CASGEISGDEQYF
>TRBV5-4|TRBJ2-3|.|TRBD2
TGTGCCAGCAGCGGGCATGCGGGGGGGGCCACAGATACGCAGTATTTT
CASSGHAGGATDTQYF
>TRBV7-9|TRBJ1-2|few|TRBD1
TGTGCCAGCAGCTTAGAAACAGGGGAAGACTATGGCTACACCTTC
CASSLETGEDYGYTF
>TRBV13|TRBJ1-1|.|TRBD1
TGTGCCAGCAGCTCCTCGGGACAGGGGGCGCGGTTATACACTGAAGCTTTCTTT
CASSSSGQGARLYTEAFF
>TRBV19|TRBJ1-1|.|.
TGTGCCAGTAGTGCGGGCCCGGAGGGGATGAACACTGAAGCTTTCTTT
CASSAGPEGMNTEAFF
>TRBV6-5|TRBJ2-7|.|.
TGTGCCAGCAGTTACTCGAACGGCCGTTCCTACGAGCAGTACTTC
CASSYSNGRSYEQYF
>TRBV5-1|TRBJ2-1|.|TRBD1
TGCGCCAGCAGCCAGACAGGGCCGAGTGAGCAGTTCTTC
CASSQTGPSEQFF
>TRBV10-3|TRBJ2-1|once|.
TGTGCCATCAGGGGGACCGTAAGAGGTGAGCAGTTCTTC
CAIRGTVRGEQFF
>TRBV12-3/TRBV12-4|TRBJ1-5|.|.
TGTGCCAGCAGTGAAGGGGGGCCCCAGCATTTT
CASSEGGPQHF
>TRBV4-3|TRBJ2-2|.|.
TGCGCCAGCAGCCAAAGGGGTAGCGCGAACACCGGGGAGCTGTTTTTT
CASSQRGSANTGELFF